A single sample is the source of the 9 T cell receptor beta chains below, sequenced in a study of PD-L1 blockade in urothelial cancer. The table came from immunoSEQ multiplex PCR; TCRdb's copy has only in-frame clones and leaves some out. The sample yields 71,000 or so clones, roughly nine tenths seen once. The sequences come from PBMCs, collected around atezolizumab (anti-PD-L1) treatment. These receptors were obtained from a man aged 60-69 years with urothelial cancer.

The CDR3, as DNA: TGTGCCAGCAGCCCGCGCGGGGGCCTTAGCACCGGGGAGCTGTTTTTT. Protein sequence: CASSPRGGLSTGELFF. This chain links TRBV11-2 with TRBJ2-2; D may be TRBD2 (7 bases). CDR3 length equals 16 residues. V was cut by 5 bases and J by 4 bases, with 17 bases left in between. In germline, CDR1 is SGHAT, CDR2 FQNNGV. Full variable domain (missing parts from reference TRBV11-2 and TRBJ2-2): EAGVAQSPRYKIIEKRQSVAFWCNPISGHATLYWYQQILGQGPKLLIQFQNNGVVDDSQLPKDRFSAERLKGVDSTLKIQPAKLEDSAVYLCASSPRGGLSTGELFFGEGSRLTVL.

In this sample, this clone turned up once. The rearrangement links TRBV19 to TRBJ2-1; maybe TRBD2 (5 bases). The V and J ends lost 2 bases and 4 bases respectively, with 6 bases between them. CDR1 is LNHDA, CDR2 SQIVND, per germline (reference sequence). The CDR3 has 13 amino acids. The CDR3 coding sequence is TGTGCCAGTAGTATAACGGGGTACAATGAGCAGTTCTTC. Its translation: CASSITGYNEQFF.

The CDR3 protein is CASSLPGDRVKTQYF. In DNA form, the CDR3 reads TGTGCCAGCAGCTTGCCGGGGGACAGGGTAAAGACCCAGTACTTC. The V gene is TRBV5-6, the J gene TRBJ2-5; 9 nucleotides match TRBD1. This CDR3 is built from 15 residues. The trim removed 1 base at V and 6 bases at J, leaving 7 bases unmatched. CDR1 SGHDT and CDR2 YYEEEE come from the germline V gene.

CDR3 loop: CAISESRAGNEQGYTF. CDR3 DNA sequence: TGTGCCATCAGTGAGTCGAGGGCCGGAAATGAGCAAGGCTACACCTTC. The J gene is TRBJ1-2, the V gene TRBV10-3, with unresolved D. V lost 0 bases and J lost 8, with 19 bases in between. CDR3 length: 16 amino acids. Germline values: CDR1 ENHRY, CDR2 SYGVKD.

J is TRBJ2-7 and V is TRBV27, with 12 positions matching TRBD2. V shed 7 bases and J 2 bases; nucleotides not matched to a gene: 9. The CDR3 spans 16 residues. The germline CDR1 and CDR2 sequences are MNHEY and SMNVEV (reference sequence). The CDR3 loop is CASTRLAGVEPYEQYF. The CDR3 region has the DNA TGTGCCAGCACTAGACTAGCGGGAGTTGAGCCCTACGAGCAGTACTTC.

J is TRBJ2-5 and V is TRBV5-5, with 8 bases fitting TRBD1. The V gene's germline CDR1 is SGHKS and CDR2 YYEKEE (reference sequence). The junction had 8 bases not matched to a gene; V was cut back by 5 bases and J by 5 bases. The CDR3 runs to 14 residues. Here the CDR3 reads CASSAAGGRETQYF. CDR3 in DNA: TGTGCCAGCAGTGCGGCAGGGGGCAGGGAGACCCAGTACTTC.

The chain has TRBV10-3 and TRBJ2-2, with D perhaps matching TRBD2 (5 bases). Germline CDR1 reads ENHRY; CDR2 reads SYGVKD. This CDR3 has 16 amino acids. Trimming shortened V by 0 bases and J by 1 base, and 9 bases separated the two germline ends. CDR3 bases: TGTGCCATCAGTGAGTCCGGACGGGGGAACACCGGGGAGCTGTTTTTT. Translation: CAISESGRGNTGELFF.

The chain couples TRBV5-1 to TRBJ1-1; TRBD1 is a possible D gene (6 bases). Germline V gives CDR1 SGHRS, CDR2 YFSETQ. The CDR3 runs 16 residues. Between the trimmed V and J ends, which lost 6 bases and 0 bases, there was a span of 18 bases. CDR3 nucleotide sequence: TGCGCCAGCACTGGGATTACAGGGTCAATGAACACTGAAGCTTTCTTT. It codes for CASTGITGSMNTEAFF.

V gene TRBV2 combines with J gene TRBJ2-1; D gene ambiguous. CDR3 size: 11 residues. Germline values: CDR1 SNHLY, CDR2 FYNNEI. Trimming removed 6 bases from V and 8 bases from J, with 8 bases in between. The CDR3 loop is CASSSLYEQFF. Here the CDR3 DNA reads TGTGCCAGCAGCTCCCTCTATGAGCAGTTCTTC. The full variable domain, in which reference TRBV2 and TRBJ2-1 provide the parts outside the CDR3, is EPEVTQTPSHQVTQMGQEVILRCVPISNHLYFYWYRQILGQKVEFLVSFYNNEISEKSEIFDDQFSVERPDGSNFTLKIRSTKLEDSAMYFCASSSLYEQFFGPGTRLTVL.